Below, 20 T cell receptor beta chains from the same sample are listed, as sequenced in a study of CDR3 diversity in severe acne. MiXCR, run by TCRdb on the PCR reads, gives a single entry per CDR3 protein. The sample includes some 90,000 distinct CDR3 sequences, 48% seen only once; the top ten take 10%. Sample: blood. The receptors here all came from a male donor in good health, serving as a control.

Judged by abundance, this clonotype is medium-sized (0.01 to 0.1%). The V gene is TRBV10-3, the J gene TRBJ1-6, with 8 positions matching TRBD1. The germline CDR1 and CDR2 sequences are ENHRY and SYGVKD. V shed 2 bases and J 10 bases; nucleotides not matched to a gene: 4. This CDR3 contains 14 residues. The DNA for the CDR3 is TGTGCCATCAGTGAGGGCAGGGGGCAATCACCCCTCCACTTT. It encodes CAISEGRGQSPLHF.

In DNA, the CDR3 is TGTGCCAGCAGCAGATCGACCGATTCCGCCTACGAGCAGTACTTC. Protein product: CASSRSTDSAYEQYF. This chain links TRBV5-4 with TRBJ2-7; no reliable D call. The CDR3 loop spans 15 amino acids. The germline gives CDR1 SGHNT, CDR2 YYREEE (reference sequence). Trimming cost V 4 bases and J 2 bases, with 16 bases left between them.

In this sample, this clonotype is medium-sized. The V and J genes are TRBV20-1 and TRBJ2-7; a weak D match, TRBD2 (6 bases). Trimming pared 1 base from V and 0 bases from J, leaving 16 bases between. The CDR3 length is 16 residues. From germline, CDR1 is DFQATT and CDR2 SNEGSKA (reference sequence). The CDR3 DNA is TGCAGTGCTAGAGCTTTCGGGGACTCCCGCTCCTACGAGCAGTACTTC. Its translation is CSARAFGDSRSYEQYF.

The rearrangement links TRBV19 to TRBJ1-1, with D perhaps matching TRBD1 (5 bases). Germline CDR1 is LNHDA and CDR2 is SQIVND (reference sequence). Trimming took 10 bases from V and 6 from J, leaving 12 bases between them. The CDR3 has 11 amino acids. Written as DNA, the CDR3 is TGTGCCACGGAGAGGGGTTCTGAAGCTTTCTTT. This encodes CATERGSEAFF.

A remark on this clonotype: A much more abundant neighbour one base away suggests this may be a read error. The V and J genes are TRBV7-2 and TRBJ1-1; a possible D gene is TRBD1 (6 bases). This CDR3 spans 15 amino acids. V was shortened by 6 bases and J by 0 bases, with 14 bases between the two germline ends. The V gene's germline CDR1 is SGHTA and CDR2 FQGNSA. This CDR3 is CASSFFRGVNTEAFF. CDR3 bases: TGTGCCAGCAGTTTTTTCAGGGGAGTGAACACTGAAGCTTTCTTT.

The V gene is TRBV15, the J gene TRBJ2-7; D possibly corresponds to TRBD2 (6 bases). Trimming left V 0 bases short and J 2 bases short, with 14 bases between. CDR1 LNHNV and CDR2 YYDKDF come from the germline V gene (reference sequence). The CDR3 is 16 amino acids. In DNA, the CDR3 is TGTGCCACCAGCAGAGATCGGGCTAGCGCCCCCTACGAGCAGTACTTC. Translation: CATSRDRASAPYEQYF.

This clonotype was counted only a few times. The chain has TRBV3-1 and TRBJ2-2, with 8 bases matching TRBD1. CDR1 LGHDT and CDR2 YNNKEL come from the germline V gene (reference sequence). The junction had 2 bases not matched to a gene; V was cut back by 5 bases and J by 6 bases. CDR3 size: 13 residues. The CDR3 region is CASSLGQAGELFF. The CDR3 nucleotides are TGTGCCAGCAGCTTGGGACAGGCCGGGGAGCTGTTTTTT.

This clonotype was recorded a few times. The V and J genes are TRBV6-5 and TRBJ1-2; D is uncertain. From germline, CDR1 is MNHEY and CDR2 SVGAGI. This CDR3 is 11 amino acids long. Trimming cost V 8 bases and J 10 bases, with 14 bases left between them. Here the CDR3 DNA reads TGTGCCAGCTCCGATGCCGAAGCCTACACCTTC. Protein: CASSDAEAYTF.

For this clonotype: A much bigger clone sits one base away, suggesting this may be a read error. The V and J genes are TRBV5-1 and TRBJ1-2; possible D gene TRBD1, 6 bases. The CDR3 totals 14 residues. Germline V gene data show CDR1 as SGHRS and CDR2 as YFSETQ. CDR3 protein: CASSLRDTTYGHTF. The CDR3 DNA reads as TGCGCCAGCAGCTTGCGGGACACCACCTATGGCCACACCTTC.

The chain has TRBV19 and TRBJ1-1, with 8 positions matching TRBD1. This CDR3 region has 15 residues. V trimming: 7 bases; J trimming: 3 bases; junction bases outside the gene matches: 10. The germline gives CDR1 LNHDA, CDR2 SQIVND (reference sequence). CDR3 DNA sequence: TGTGCCAGTACCACGGACAGGGCGGTCGACACTGAAGCTTTCTTT. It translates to CASTTDRAVDTEAFF.

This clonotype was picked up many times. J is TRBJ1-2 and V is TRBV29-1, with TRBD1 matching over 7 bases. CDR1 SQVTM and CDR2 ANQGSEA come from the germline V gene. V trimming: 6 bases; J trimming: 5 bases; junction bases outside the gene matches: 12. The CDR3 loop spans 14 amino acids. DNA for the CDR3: TGCAGCGTCCCCCCAGGGGGATCGGGGTATGGCTACACCTTC. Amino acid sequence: CSVPPGGSGYGYTF. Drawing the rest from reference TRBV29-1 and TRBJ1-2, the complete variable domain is SAVISQKPSRDICQRGTSLTIQCQVDSQVTMMFWYRQQPGQSLTLIATANQGSEATYESGFVIDKFPISRPNLTFSTLTVSNMSPEDSSIYLCSVPPGGSGYGYTFGSGTRLTVV.

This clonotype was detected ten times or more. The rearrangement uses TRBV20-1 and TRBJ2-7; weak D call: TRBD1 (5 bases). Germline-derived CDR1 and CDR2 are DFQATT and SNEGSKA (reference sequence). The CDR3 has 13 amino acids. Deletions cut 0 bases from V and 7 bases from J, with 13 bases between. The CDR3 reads CSARDRVEWEQYF. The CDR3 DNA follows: TGCAGTGCTAGAGACAGGGTGGAATGGGAGCAGTACTTC.

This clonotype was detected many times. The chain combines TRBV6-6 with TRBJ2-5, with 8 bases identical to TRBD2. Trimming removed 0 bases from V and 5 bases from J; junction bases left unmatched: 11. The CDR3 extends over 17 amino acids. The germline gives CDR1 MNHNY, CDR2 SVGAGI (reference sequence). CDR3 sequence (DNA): TGTGCCAGCAGTTACTCCGGACGGCGGGGGGCCTTGGAGACCCAGTACTTC. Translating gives CASSYSGRRGALETQYF.

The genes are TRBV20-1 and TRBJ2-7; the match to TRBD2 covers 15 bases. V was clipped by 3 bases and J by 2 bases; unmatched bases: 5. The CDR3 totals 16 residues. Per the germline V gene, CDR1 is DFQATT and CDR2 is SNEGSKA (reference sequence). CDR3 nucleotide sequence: TGCAGTGCTAGCTGGGGACTAGCGGGAGGTACCTACGAGCAGTACTTC. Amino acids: CSASWGLAGGTYEQYF.

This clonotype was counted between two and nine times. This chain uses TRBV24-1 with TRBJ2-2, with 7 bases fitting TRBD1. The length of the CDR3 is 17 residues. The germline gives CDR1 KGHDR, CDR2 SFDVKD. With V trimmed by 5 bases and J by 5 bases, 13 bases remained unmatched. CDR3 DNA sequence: TGTGCCACCAGTGCCCTCGGACAGGCCGGTCGGACCGGGGAGCTGTTTTTT. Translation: CATSALGQAGRTGELFF.

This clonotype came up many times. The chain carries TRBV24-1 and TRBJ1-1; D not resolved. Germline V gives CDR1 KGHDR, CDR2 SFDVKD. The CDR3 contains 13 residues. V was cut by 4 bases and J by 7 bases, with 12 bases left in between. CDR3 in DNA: TGTGCCACCAGTGAACCGGGATTGCATGAAGCTTTCTTT. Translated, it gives CATSEPGLHEAFF.

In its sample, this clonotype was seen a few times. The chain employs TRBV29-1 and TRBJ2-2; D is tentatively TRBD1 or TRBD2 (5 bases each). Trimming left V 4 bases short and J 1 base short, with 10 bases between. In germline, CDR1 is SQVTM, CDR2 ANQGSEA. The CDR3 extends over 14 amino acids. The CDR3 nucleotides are TGCAGCGTTGCCCGGGACCAGAACACCGGGGAGCTGTTTTTT. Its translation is CSVARDQNTGELFF.

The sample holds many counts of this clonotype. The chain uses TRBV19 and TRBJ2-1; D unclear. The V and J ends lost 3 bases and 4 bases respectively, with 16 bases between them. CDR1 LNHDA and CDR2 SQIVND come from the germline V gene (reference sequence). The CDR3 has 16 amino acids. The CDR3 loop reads CASSIRIAPPYNEQFF. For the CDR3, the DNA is TGTGCCAGTAGTATCCGGATAGCCCCGCCATACAATGAGCAGTTCTTC.

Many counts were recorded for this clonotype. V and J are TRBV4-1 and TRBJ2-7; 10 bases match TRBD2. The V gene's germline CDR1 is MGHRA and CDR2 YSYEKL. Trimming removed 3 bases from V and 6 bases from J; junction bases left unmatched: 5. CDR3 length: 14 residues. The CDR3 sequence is CASSHAGLASEQYF. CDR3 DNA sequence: TGCGCCAGCAGCCATGCGGGACTAGCGTCCGAGCAGTACTTC.

For the CDR3, the DNA is TGTGCCAGCAGTGAACAGGGGGACACCACTGGCTACACCTTC. Amino acids: CASSEQGDTTGYTF. The chain links TRBV2 to TRBJ1-2; 7 bases map to TRBD1. The junction had 7 bases not matched to a gene; V was cut back by 2 bases and J by 7 bases. Germline V lookup: CDR1 SNHLY, CDR2 FYNNEI. CDR3 length: 14 residues.